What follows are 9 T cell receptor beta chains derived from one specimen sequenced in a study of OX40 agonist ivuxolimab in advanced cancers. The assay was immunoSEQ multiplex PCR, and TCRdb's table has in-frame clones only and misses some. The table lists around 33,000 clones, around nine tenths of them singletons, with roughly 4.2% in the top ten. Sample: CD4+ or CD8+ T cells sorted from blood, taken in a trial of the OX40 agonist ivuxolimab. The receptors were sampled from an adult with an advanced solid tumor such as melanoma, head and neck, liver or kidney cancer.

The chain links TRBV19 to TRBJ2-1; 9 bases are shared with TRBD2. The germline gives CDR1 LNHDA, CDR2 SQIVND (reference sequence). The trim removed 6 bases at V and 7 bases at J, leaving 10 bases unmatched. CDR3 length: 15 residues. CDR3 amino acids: CASSMGLAIRNEQFF. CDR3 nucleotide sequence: TGTGCCAGTAGCATGGGACTAGCCATTAGGAATGAGCAGTTCTTC.

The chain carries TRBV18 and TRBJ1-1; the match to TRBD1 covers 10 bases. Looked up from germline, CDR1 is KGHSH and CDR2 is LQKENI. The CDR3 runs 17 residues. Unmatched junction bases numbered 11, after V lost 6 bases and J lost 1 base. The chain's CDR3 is CASSRQTGGRGNTEAFF. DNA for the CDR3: TGTGCCAGCTCGCGACAGACAGGGGGCCGCGGGAACACTGAAGCTTTCTTT. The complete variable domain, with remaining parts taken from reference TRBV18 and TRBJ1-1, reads NAGVMQNPRHLVRRRGQEARLRCSPMKGHSHVYWYRQLPEEGLKFMVYLQKENIIDESGMPKERFSAEFPKEGPSILRIQQVVRGDSAAYFCASSRQTGGRGNTEAFFGQGTRLTVV.

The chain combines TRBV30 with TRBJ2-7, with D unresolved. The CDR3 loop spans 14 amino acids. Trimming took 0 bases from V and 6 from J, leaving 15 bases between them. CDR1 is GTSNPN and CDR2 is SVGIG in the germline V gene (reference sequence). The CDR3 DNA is TGTGCCTGGAGTGTGGGCTTAGGGTACGGCGAGCAGTACTTC. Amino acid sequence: CAWSVGLGYGEQYF. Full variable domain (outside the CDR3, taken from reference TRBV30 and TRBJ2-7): SQTIHQWPATLVQPVGSPLSLECTVEGTSNPNLYWYRQAAGRGLQLLFYSVGIGQISSEVPQNLSASRPQDRQFILSSKKLLLSDSGFYLCAWSVGLGYGEQYFGPGTRLTVT.

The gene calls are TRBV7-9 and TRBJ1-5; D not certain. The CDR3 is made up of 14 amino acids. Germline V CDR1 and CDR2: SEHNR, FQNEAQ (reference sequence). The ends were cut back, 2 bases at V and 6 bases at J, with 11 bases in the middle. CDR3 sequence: CASSLTGSIQPQHF. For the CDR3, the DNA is TGTGCCAGCAGCTTAACGGGATCCATTCAGCCCCAGCATTTT.

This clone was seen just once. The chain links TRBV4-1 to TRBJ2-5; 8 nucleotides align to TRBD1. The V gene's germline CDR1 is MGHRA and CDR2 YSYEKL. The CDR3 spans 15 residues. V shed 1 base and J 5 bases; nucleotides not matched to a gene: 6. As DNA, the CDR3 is TGCGCCAGCAGCCAAGTACAGGACAGGGAGGAGACCCAGTACTTC. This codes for CASSQVQDREETQYF.

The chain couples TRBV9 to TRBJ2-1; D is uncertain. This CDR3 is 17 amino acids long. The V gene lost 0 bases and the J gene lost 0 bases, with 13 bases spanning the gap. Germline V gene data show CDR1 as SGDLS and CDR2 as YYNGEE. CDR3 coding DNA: TGTGCCAGCAGCGTAGGGGTCTCGGATCGCTCCTACAATGAGCAGTTCTTC. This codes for CASSVGVSDRSYNEQFF.

The CDR3 loop is CASSLMGSSGELFF. CDR3 bases: TGTGCCAGCAGTTTAATGGGTAGTTCCGGGGAGCTGTTTTTT. The genes are TRBV27 and TRBJ2-2; no reliable D call. Trimming took off 2 bases at V and 6 bases at J, with 10 bases between the two ends. The CDR3 has 14 residues. CDR1 MNHEY and CDR2 SMNVEV come from the germline V gene (reference sequence).

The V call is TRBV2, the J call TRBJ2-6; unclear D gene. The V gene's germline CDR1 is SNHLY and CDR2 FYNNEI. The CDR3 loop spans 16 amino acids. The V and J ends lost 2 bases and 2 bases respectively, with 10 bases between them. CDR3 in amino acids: CASSESGPAGANVLTF. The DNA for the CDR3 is TGTGCCAGCAGTGAATCTGGGCCGGCTGGGGCCAACGTCCTGACTTTC. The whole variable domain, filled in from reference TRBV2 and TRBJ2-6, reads EPEVTQTPSHQVTQMGQEVILRCVPISNHLYFYWYRQILGQKVEFLVSFYNNEISEKSEIFDDQFSVERPDGSNFTLKIRSTKLEDSAMYFCASSESGPAGANVLTFGAGSRLTVL.

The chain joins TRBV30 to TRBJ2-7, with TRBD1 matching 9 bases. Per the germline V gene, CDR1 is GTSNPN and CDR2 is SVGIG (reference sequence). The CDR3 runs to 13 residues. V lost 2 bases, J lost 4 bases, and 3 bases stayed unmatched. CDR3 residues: CAWSTGTGYEQYF. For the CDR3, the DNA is TGTGCCTGGAGTACCGGGACAGGGTACGAGCAGTACTTC.